Sequencing of this TCR beta chain was carried out in a study of cytomegalovirus exposure and HLA in healthy donors. Study at large: The approximately 710 first-cohort repertoires and the 120 or so validation repertoires shared the same platform, a later analysis reported.

This clone was seen a few times. What it recognizes is unknown. Here immunoSEQ multiplex PCR was the method, and the copy in TCRdb shows in-frame clones only, minus some. The sample consists of over 150,000 clones, about 90% of them appearing once. Study-level points and caveats: A subsequent analysis found that TCR clusters from the first cohort also tended to co-occur in the approximately 130 validation repertoires, with around 94% of cluster scores above 0. Researchers counted some 150 TCR beta chains as cytomegalovirus-associated.

This CDR3 region has 15 residues. Per germline, CDR1 SGHNT and CDR2 YYREEE (reference sequence). Trimming left V 2 bases short and J 0 bases short, with 9 bases between. These donors were members of the roughly 120-subject validation cohort, a group separate from the approximately 670-subject first cohort. This chain joins TRBV5-4 and TRBJ1-3; D remains unclear. The sample consisted of PBMCs. The receptor comes from a woman aged 18-29 years in good health and CMV-seropositive. CDR3 in amino acids: CASSFPSGSGNTIYF. In nucleotides, the CDR3 is TGTGCCAGCAGCTTCCCTAGCGGCTCTGGAAACACCATATATTTT.